The text below deals with one T cell receptor beta chain. Its target is not known. The data originate from a study of shared clonotypes between healthy human individuals. General study results and limits: Sequencing of the sorted subsets was shown by rarefaction to be incomplete despite large depth.

The germline V gene has CDR1 MDHEN and CDR2 SYDVKM. V dropped 2 bases and J dropped 8; count of bases not matched to a gene: 4. This CDR3 has 13 residues. Assay used: immunoSEQ multiplex PCR; TCRdb lists only in-frame clones, some missing. The repertoire holds some 2.3 million clones, with approximately 93% as singletons. This receptor was identified in a man in his late teens or twenties in good health. Some clones in this sample may be carry-over from other donors' samples. The specimen was naive CD4+ T cells from PBMCs. The subset here: CD45RA+ positively selected. The rearrangement links TRBV28 to TRBJ1-2; 8 bases are shared with TRBD1. The CDR3 coding sequence is TGTGCCAGCAGTTTACAGGGGGCGTGGGGCTACACCTTC. Protein sequence: CASSLQGAWGYTF.